This TCR beta chain came from a study of human T cells and chemical hapten exposure. Study context: TCR yield per sample varied, mainly due to pooled library volumes.

Concerning this clonotype: Its target is unknown.

Trimming left V 6 bases short and J 3 bases short, with 15 bases between. Germline V gives CDR1 SNHLY, CDR2 FYNNEI. The CDR3 runs 15 residues. One entry per CDR3 protein, called by TCRdb with MiXCR from the RACE reads. The sample consists of 79,000 or so distinct CDR3 sequences, around 10% of them appearing once. The time point: patch test 1, 2 weeks after DPC sensitization. As for treatment: therapeutic diphenylcyclopropenone sensitization with weekly scalp DPC. Study observations and caveats: Healthy people's immune response may differ from that of the donors, who had alopecia.

This specimen was whole blood, taken in connection with sensitization to the hapten diphenylcyclopropenone (DPC). The clonotype was recovered from a woman between 50 and 59 years old with alopecia areata. Some clones in this sample may be carry-over from other donors' samples. V and J are TRBV2 and TRBJ2-4; tentatively, D is TRBD2 (6 bases). In nucleotides, the CDR3 is TGTGCCAGCAGGTGGAAGCCGACTAGCAAAAACATTCAGTACTTC. It codes for CASRWKPTSKNIQYF.